One sample yielded the 19 T cell receptor beta chains listed below, sequenced in a study of T cell changes during pregnancy in multiple sclerosis. TCRdb keeps only in-frame clones here, not all; method: immunoSEQ multiplex PCR. The sample holds around 100,000 clones, 80% to 95% seen once. This sample comprised peripheral blood, obtained in the third trimester of pregnancy. The source of these receptors is a female donor with multiple sclerosis, enrolled in a pregnancy study.

On this clone itself: Other DNA sequences within the sample encode an identical CDR3. The chain employs TRBV9 and TRBJ2-5; TRBD2 aligns across 12 bases. V trimming: 0 bases; J trimming: 5 bases; junction bases outside the gene matches: 2. In germline, CDR1 is SGDLS, CDR2 YYNGEE. The CDR3 loop spans 15 amino acids. The chain's CDR3 is CASSVGLAGGETQYF. The CDR3 DNA reads as TGTGCCAGCAGCGTAGGGCTAGCGGGGGGGGAGACCCAGTACTTC.

The chain is built from TRBV5-1 and TRBJ2-7, with 13 positions matching TRBD2. The CDR3 has 14 residues. The V gene end was trimmed by 2 bases and the J gene end by 5 bases; junction bases not matched to a gene: 1. Germline V CDR1 and CDR2: SGHRS, YFSETQ. CDR3 protein: CASSLLAGGNEQYF. The CDR3, as DNA: TGCGCCAGCAGCTTACTAGCGGGGGGGAACGAGCAGTACTTC.

This chain joins TRBV11-2 and TRBJ1-6; D remains unclear. V dropped 1 base and J dropped 6 bases, with 7 bases sitting between them. Germline CDR1 and CDR2: SGHAT and FQNNGV. The CDR3 covers 14 residues. Written as DNA, the CDR3 is TGTGCCAGCAGCTTAGTCCCGGTTAATTCACCCCTCCACTTT. This codes for CASSLVPVNSPLHF.

The gene calls are TRBV4-1 and TRBJ2-2; 12 nucleotides match TRBD2. This CDR3 comprises 19 residues. V lost 1 base, J lost 3 bases, and 9 bases stayed unmatched. The germline CDR1 and CDR2 sequences are MGHRA and YSYEKL. This CDR3 reads CASSQGPLAGGLHTGELFF. As DNA, the CDR3 is TGCGCCAGCAGCCAAGGGCCCCTAGCGGGAGGGTTGCACACCGGGGAGCTGTTTTTT.

The chain couples TRBV7-6 to TRBJ2-1; TRBD2 might be the D (5 bases). The CDR3 has 13 residues. CDR1 SGHVS and CDR2 FNYEAQ come from the germline V gene. The ends were cut back, 2 bases at V and 5 bases at J, with 7 bases in the middle. The CDR3 DNA follows: TGTGCCAGCAGCTTATCCGGGAACAATGAGCAGTTCTTC. Its translation: CASSLSGNNEQFF.

V and J are TRBV10-3 and TRBJ2-5; TRBD2 matches at 9 bases. J was trimmed by 3 bases and V by 10 bases; bases with no gene match: 12. Germline V gives CDR1 ENHRY, CDR2 SYGVKD. The CDR3 loop spans 15 amino acids. The CDR3 loop is CATNTKREVKETQYF. CDR3 DNA: TGTGCCACAAATACTAAGCGGGAGGTAAAAGAGACCCAGTACTTC.

This chain joins TRBV7-9 and TRBJ2-3; 8 bases align to TRBD2. The CDR3 spans 14 residues. Germline V gene lookup returns CDR1 SEHNR and CDR2 FQNEAQ (reference sequence). Trimming at V came to 5 bases and at J to 1 base, leaving 2 bases not matched to a gene. The CDR3 nucleotides read TGTGCCAGCAGCCATAGCGGGGGCACAGATACGCAGTATTTT. Its translation is CASSHSGGTDTQYF. Combining the CDR3 with reference TRBV7-9 and TRBJ2-3 gives the whole variable domain DTGVSQNPRHKITKRGQNVTFRCDPISEHNRLYWYRQTLGQGPEFLTYFQNEAQLEKSRLLSDRFSAERPKGSFSTLEIQRTEQGDSAMYLCASSHSGGTDTQYFGPGTRLTVL.

The chain employs TRBV5-5 and TRBJ2-3; the match to TRBD2 covers 11 bases. The CDR3 runs 15 residues. CDR1 SGHKS and CDR2 YYEKEE come from the germline V gene (reference sequence). V lost 4 bases to trimming and J lost 4 bases; unmatched junction nucleotides: 5. Here the CDR3 reads CASSATSGTSDTQYF. In DNA form, the CDR3 reads TGTGCCAGCAGCGCGACTAGCGGGACCTCAGATACGCAGTATTTT.

The chain has TRBV28 and TRBJ1-4, with TRBD1 matching 8 bases. The germline gives CDR1 MDHEN, CDR2 SYDVKM. The CDR3 spans 14 residues. V lost 8 bases, J lost 7 bases, and 9 bases stayed unmatched. The CDR3 loop reads CASETRGRSEKLFF. For the CDR3, the DNA is TGTGCCAGCGAGACCAGGGGGCGTAGTGAAAAACTGTTTTTT.

Only one count was recorded for this clone. This chain uses TRBV9 with TRBJ1-3, with 8 positions matching TRBD1. V trimming: 6 bases; J trimming: 2 bases; junction bases outside the gene matches: 7. The CDR3 is 15 amino acids. CDR1 and CDR2 (germline): SGDLS, YYNGEE. The CDR3 is CASNPTGDPGNTIYF. CDR3 bases: TGTGCCAGCAACCCGACAGGGGACCCTGGAAACACCATATATTTT. The entire variable domain, with the rest obtained from reference TRBV9 and TRBJ1-3, is as follows: DSGVTQTPKHLITATGQRVTLRCSPRSGDLSVYWYQQSLDQGLQFLIQYYNGEERAKGNILERFSAQQFPDLHSELNLSSLELGDSALYFCASNPTGDPGNTIYFGEGSWLTVV.

V and J are TRBV19 and TRBJ1-5; no clear D gene. The CDR3 runs to 16 residues. Deletions cut 3 bases from V and 1 base from J, with 13 bases between. Germline lookup yields CDR1 LNHDA and CDR2 SQIVND (reference sequence). This CDR3 reads CASSIGWLASNQPQHF. The CDR3 region has the DNA TGTGCCAGTAGTATCGGGTGGTTAGCGAGCAATCAGCCCCAGCATTTT.

The CDR3 protein is CAISEGQGLAGAQYF. The CDR3 DNA is TGTGCCATCAGTGAAGGACAGGGCTTGGCGGGAGCGCAGTATTTT. The chain employs TRBV10-3 and TRBJ2-3; D possibly corresponds to TRBD1 (8 bases). The CDR3 totals 15 residues. CDR1 and CDR2 from the germline V gene are ENHRY and SYGVKD. V lost 3 bases to trimming and J lost 10 bases, with 20 bases between them.

The chain combines TRBV6-6 with TRBJ2-3; 7 positions match TRBD2. The V segment lost 2 bases and the J segment 8 bases; nucleotides outside the gene matches: 7. CDR1 is MNHNY, CDR2 SVGAGI, per germline (reference sequence). There are 14 residues in the CDR3. The CDR3 sequence: CASSYAGDRVTQYF. The DNA of the CDR3 is TGTGCCAGCAGTTACGCGGGGGATAGGGTTACGCAGTATTTT.

The V and J genes are TRBV15 and TRBJ2-1, with TRBD2 identical over 13 bases. The CDR3 runs to 18 residues. From germline, CDR1 is LNHNV and CDR2 YYDKDF (reference sequence). Trimming cost V 0 bases and J 7 bases; bases outside gene matches: 9. The CDR3 region has the DNA TGTGCCACCAGCAGAGACTTCATAGGACTAGCGGGAGAAAATGAGCAGTTCTTC. Its translation: CATSRDFIGLAGENEQFF.

This chain uses TRBV4-2 with TRBJ2-5; 7 nucleotides match TRBD2. The CDR3 contains 16 residues. With V trimmed by 1 base and J by 1 base, 6 bases remained unmatched. Per the germline V gene, CDR1 is LGHNA and CDR2 is YNFKEQ. In nucleotides, the CDR3 is TGTGCCAGCAGCCAAGCAGGCGCTAGCGGCCAAGAGACCCAGTACTTC. Encoded protein: CASSQAGASGQETQYF.

The chain has TRBV9 and TRBJ1-2, with D possibly being TRBD1 (5 bases). This CDR3 is 14 amino acids long. V lost 3 bases and J lost 2, with 11 bases in between. Germline CDR1 and CDR2: SGDLS and YYNGEE. The CDR3 sequence is CASSEGQTNYGYTF. CDR3 bases: TGTGCCAGCAGCGAGGGGCAAACGAACTATGGCTACACCTTC.

This clone was recorded once. The rearrangement links TRBV6-1 to TRBJ2-2; TRBD2 matches at 12 bases. V gave up 4 bases and J gave up 2 bases; unmatched junction bases: 5. Germline V gene lookup returns CDR1 MNHNS and CDR2 SASEGT. The CDR3 covers 17 residues. DNA of the CDR3: TGTGCCAGCAGTGTCAGACTAGCGGGAGTTAACACCGGGGAGCTGTTTTTT. It is translated as CASSVRLAGVNTGELFF.

This clone was recorded a few times. This rearrangement joins TRBV29-1 to TRBJ1-4; possible D gene TRBD1, 6 bases. The CDR3 consists of 11 residues. V was shortened by 7 bases and J by 4 bases, with 7 bases between the two germline ends. Germline CDR1 reads SQVTM; CDR2 reads ANQGSEA. In DNA, the CDR3 is TGCAGCGGGGGACATAATGAAAAACTGTTTTTT. It translates to CSGGHNEKLFF.

The chain employs TRBV6-1 and TRBJ2-2; D is perhaps TRBD1 (7 bases). CDR3 length: 15 amino acids. V lost 6 bases, J lost 2 bases, and 13 bases lay in between. Germline values: CDR1 MNHNS, CDR2 SASEGT. The CDR3 sequence is CASSGGTDNTGELFF. CDR3 coding DNA: TGTGCCAGCAGCGGCGGGACAGACAACACCGGGGAGCTGTTTTTT.